This passage covers 19 T cell receptor beta chains from one sample sequenced in a study of early T cells in non-severe SARS-CoV-2 infection. TCRdb reanalysed the 5' RACE reads using MiXCR and keeps one entry per CDR3 protein. The repertoire holds approximately 65,000 distinct CDR3 sequences, with approximately 11% as singletons. The material was whole blood, obtained at baseline. Receptors were obtained from an adult who was a healthcare worker with PCR-confirmed SARS-CoV-2 infection or an uninfected control (not recorded which).

This chain links TRBV27 with TRBJ2-2; D may correspond to TRBD1 or TRBD2 (6 bases each). The CDR3 is 15 amino acids. V lost 6 bases to trimming and J lost 4 bases, with 15 bases between them. Germline CDR1 is MNHEY and CDR2 is SMNVEV (reference sequence). The DNA of the CDR3 is TGTGCCAGCAGCCAAGGGGGGCTGGGCACCGGGGAGCTGTTTTTT. Its translation is CASSQGGLGTGELFF.

The chain links TRBV14 to TRBJ2-5; weak D call: TRBD2 (6 bases). The length of the CDR3 is 15 residues. The V gene lost 4 bases and the J gene lost 3 bases, with 15 bases spanning the gap. Looked up from germline, CDR1 is SGHDN and CDR2 is FVKESK. This CDR3 is CASSPLGRGEETQYF. Written as DNA, the CDR3 is TGTGCCAGCAGCCCCCTCGGGCGGGGCGAAGAGACCCAGTACTTC.

This clonotype was picked up a small number of times. The chain couples TRBV9 to TRBJ2-7; D remains unclear. V was trimmed by 0 bases and J by 3 bases, leaving 13 bases between them. The CDR3 totals 15 residues. Germline lookup yields CDR1 SGDLS and CDR2 YYNGEE. CDR3 coding DNA: TGTGCCAGCAGCGTAGCTGGCAGTGGTAACTACGAGCAGTACTTC. Translating it yields CASSVAGSGNYEQYF.

This clonotype appeared many times. This rearrangement joins TRBV29-1 to TRBJ2-1; the D is unclear. V gave up 0 bases and J gave up 8 bases, with 8 bases separating them. CDR1 is SQVTM and CDR2 is ANQGSEA in the germline V gene. The CDR3 consists of 12 residues. The CDR3 loop reads CSVEDLFDEQFF. The CDR3 bases are TGCAGCGTTGAAGATCTTTTCGATGAGCAGTTCTTC.

Only a few counts were recorded for this clonotype. This chain connects TRBV14 to TRBJ1-2; no clear D. Germline V gene sequence: CDR1 SGHDN, CDR2 FVKESK. With 2 bases removed from V and 6 bases from J, the gap between germline ends came to 19 bases. The CDR3 runs 16 residues. The DNA of the CDR3 is TGTGCCAGCAGCCAAAGGCGGAGGGCCCGGGGAGATGGCTACACCTTC. It yields the protein CASSQRRRARGDGYTF.

This chain connects TRBV7-2 to TRBJ2-7; 10 bases are a match to TRBD2. The length of the CDR3 is 14 residues. The ends lost 4 bases at V and 7 bases at J; junction bases unmatched: 7. CDR1 is SGHTA and CDR2 is FQGNSA in the germline V gene. CDR3 region: CASSSTPTSGEQYF. Here the CDR3 DNA reads TGTGCCAGCAGCTCCACGCCGACTAGCGGGGAGCAGTACTTC.

This clonotype showed up just a few times. The V gene is TRBV2, the J gene TRBJ1-1, with 8 bases aligning to TRBD1. Trimming at V came to 6 bases and at J to 1 base, leaving 4 bases not matched to a gene. The germline V gene has CDR1 SNHLY and CDR2 FYNNEI. The CDR3 has 14 amino acids. This CDR3 is CASRTGGRNTEAFF. The CDR3 bases are TGTGCCAGCAGAACAGGGGGGCGGAACACTGAAGCTTTCTTT.

The chain has TRBV29-1 and TRBJ1-1, with TRBD1 identical over 9 bases. From germline, CDR1 is SQVTM and CDR2 ANQGSEA. V was pared by 5 bases and J by 0 bases, with 13 bases of the junction left unmatched. This CDR3 is 17 amino acids long. The CDR3 sequence is CSVHRPGTGTMNTEAFF. The CDR3 DNA reads TGCAGCGTTCATAGACCCGGGACAGGGACGATGAACACTGAAGCTTTCTTT.

The genes are TRBV10-3 and TRBJ2-6; D gene unclear. CDR3 length: 13 residues. V gave up 6 bases and J gave up 0 bases, with 3 bases separating them. Per the germline V gene, CDR1 is ENHRY and CDR2 is SYGVKD. CDR3 in DNA: TGTGCCATCAGAGACTCTGGGGCCAACGTCCTGACTTTC. It yields the protein CAIRDSGANVLTF.

This chain connects TRBV5-4 to TRBJ1-1; tentatively, D is TRBD1 (5 bases). CDR3 length: 14 amino acids. CDR1 is SGHNT and CDR2 is YYREEE in the germline V gene (reference sequence). The V end was cut by 3 bases, the J end by 2 bases, with 11 bases between. CDR3 sequence: CASSSLDRNTEAFF. The CDR3, as DNA: TGTGCCAGCAGCTCGCTTGACAGAAACACTGAAGCTTTCTTT.

This clonotype was counted many times. The chain combines TRBV16 with TRBJ1-1; 9 nucleotides align to TRBD1. The V gene's germline CDR1 is KGHSY and CDR2 FQNENV. CDR3 length: 13 residues. V shed 3 bases, J shed 10 bases, and the junction held 6 bases outside the gene matches. CDR3 region: CASSHGDRAGAFF. CDR3 nucleotides: TGTGCCAGCAGCCACGGGGACAGGGCCGGAGCTTTCTTT.

J is TRBJ2-1 and V is TRBV7-2; 7 nucleotides match TRBD1. Germline assignment: CDR1 SGHTA and CDR2 FQGNSA. V dropped 3 bases and J dropped 7; count of bases not matched to a gene: 3. The CDR3 sequence is 13 residues long. CDR3 nucleotides: TGTGCCAGCAGCTTTCAGGGGGTGAATGAGCAGTTCTTC. It is translated as CASSFQGVNEQFF.

This sequence joins TRBV19 and TRBJ2-7; 7 bases line up with TRBD1. Germline V gives CDR1 LNHDA, CDR2 SQIVND (reference sequence). V dropped 4 bases and J dropped 1; count of bases not matched to a gene: 4. There are 14 residues in the CDR3. The CDR3 DNA reads TGTGCCAGTAGTAGAACAGGGGATTCCTACGAGCAGTACTTC. Translated: CASSRTGDSYEQYF.

J is TRBJ1-6 and V is TRBV30, with D maybe TRBD1 (6 bases). Looked up from germline, CDR1 is GTSNPN and CDR2 is SVGIG (reference sequence). The ends were cut back, 2 bases at V and 5 bases at J, with 13 bases in the middle. There are 15 residues in the CDR3. CDR3 loop: CAWSSGQTDNSPLHF. The CDR3 DNA reads TGTGCCTGGAGTTCTGGACAGACGGATAATTCACCCCTCCACTTT.

The chain couples TRBV6-1 to TRBJ2-7; D gene unclear. In germline, CDR1 is MNHNS, CDR2 SASEGT. CDR3 size: 12 residues. V shed 0 bases and J shed 6 bases, with 6 bases lying between them. The CDR3 is CASSEAGIEQYF. CDR3 nucleotide sequence: TGTGCCAGCAGTGAAGCTGGTATCGAGCAGTACTTC.

This chain links TRBV20-1 with TRBJ2-7, with D tentatively TRBD2 (5 bases). This CDR3 comprises 15 residues. Between the trimmed V and J ends, which lost 6 bases and 4 bases, there was a span of 22 bases. Germline CDR1 reads DFQATT; CDR2 reads SNEGSKA (reference sequence). The CDR3 nucleotides read TGCAGTGCCAGCTCTCGGGGTCTGCTGCGTTACGAGCAGTACTTC. It translates to CSASSRGLLRYEQYF.

The rearrangement links TRBV15 to TRBJ1-1; D remains unclear. With 1 base removed from V and 1 base from J, the gap between germline ends came to 10 bases. Germline CDR1 reads LNHNV; CDR2 reads YYDKDF (reference sequence). The CDR3 is made up of 15 amino acids. CDR3 nucleotides: TGTGCCACCAGCAGAGTACCCGGAGGGAACACTGAAGCTTTCTTT. Its protein is CATSRVPGGNTEAFF.

Concerning this clonotype: Sequence at one end of the junction differs from germline and may be a read error. The chain uses TRBV14 and TRBJ1-1; no firm D call. This CDR3 region has 11 residues. Germline lookup yields CDR1 SGHDN and CDR2 FVKESK. CDR3 residues: CAGSQAPEAFF. The CDR3 bases are TGTGCCGGCAGCCAAGCTCCTGAAGCTTTCTTT.

This clonotype showed up many times. The chain has TRBV10-2 and TRBJ1-5, with D possibly being TRBD1 (5 bases). V was trimmed by 5 bases and J by 4 bases, leaving 9 bases between them. This CDR3 comprises 13 residues. Germline CDR1 WSHSY, CDR2 SAAADI. This chain's CDR3 is CASSWDGNQPQHF. CDR3 nucleotides: TGCGCCAGCAGTTGGGACGGTAATCAGCCCCAGCATTTT.